Included here is one T cell receptor beta chain sequence, with context. The data belong to a study of blood T cell repertoires in COVID-19. Study-level background: Whether acute or convalescent, the COVID-19 samples came from the United States, Italy and Spain.

Only in-frame clones appear in the TCRdb table, and some are missing; sequencing was by immunoSEQ multiplex PCR. The sample contains tens of thousands of clones, about 85% of which appear only once. The receptor's source is a man in his 70s with acute or convalescent COVID-19. Specimen: peripheral blood.

As DNA, the CDR3 is TGTGCCAGCAGCTCGGGGTCTTTCTCCTACGAGCAGTACTTC. Translation: CASSSGSFSYEQYF. The chain links TRBV14 to TRBJ2-7; a weak D match, TRBD2 (5 bases). Germline V gives CDR1 SGHDN, CDR2 FVKESK. Trimming removed 5 bases at V and 0 bases at J, with 11 bases between. This CDR3 has 14 residues. Based on the CDR3 plus reference TRBV14 and TRBJ2-7, the full variable domain is EAGVTQFPSHSVIEKGQTVTLRCDPISGHDNLYWYRRVMGKEIKFLLHFVKESKQDESGMPNNRFLAERTGGTYSTLKVQPAELEDSGVYFCASSSGSFSYEQYFGPGTRLTVT.